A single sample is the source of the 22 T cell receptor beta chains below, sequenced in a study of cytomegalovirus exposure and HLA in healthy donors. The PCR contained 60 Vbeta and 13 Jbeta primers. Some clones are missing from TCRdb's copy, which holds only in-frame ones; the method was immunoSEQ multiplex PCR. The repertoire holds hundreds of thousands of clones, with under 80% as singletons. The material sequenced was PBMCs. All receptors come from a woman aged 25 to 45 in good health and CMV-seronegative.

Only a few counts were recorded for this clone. The CDR3 DNA reads TGCACCAGCAGCCAGGAAACGAGGACAGGAGATGGAGATACGCAGTATTTT. This translates into CTSSQETRTGDGDTQYF. The J gene is TRBJ2-3, the V gene TRBV1; TRBD1 was called by the table and not checked on the DNA. TRBV1 is a listed pseudogene. This CDR3 has 17 amino acids.

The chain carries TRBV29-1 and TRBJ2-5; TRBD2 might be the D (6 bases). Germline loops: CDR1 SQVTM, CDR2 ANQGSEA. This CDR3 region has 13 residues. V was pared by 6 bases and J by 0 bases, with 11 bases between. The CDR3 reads CSVRDRDQETQYF. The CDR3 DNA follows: TGCAGCGTGCGGGACCGAGACCAAGAGACCCAGTACTTC.

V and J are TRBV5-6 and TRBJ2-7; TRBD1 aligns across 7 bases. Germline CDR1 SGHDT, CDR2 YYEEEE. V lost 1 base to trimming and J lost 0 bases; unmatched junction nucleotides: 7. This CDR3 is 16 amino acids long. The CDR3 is CASSLSSGTVSYEQYF. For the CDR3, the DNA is TGTGCCAGCAGCTTGTCTTCCGGGACAGTCTCCTACGAGCAGTACTTC.

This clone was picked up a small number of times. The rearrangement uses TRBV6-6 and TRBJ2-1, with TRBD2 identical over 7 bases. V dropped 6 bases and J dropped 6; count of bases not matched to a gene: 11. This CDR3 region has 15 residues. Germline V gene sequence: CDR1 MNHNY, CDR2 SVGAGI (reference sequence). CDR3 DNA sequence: TGTGCCAGCAGAGATCCTAGCGGTAGACCCAATGAGCAGTTCTTC. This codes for CASRDPSGRPNEQFF.

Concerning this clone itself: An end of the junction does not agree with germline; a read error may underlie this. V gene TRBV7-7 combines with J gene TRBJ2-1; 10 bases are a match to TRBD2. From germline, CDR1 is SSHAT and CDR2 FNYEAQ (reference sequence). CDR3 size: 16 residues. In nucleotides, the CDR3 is TGTGCTAGCAGCTCCGGACTAGCGGATCCAGTGAATGAGCAGTTCTTC. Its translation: CASSSGLADPVNEQFF.

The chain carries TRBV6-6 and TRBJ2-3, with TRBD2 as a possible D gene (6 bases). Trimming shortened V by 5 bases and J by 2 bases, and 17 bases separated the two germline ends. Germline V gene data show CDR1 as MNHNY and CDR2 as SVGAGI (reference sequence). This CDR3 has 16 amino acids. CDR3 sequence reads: CASSAGPGRNTDTQYF. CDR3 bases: TGTGCCAGCAGTGCCGGGCCAGGGAGGAACACAGATACGCAGTATTTT.

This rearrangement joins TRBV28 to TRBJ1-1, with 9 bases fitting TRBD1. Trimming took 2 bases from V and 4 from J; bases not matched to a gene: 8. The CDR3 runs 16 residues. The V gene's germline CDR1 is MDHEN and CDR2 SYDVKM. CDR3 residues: CASSLPLTGGSTEAFF. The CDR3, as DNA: TGTGCCAGCAGTTTACCTCTGACAGGGGGGAGCACTGAAGCTTTCTTT.

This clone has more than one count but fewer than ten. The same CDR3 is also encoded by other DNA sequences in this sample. CDR3 bases: TGTGCCAGCAGCTCGGGACAGGGGACAGATACGCAGTATTTT. Protein: CASSSGQGTDTQYF. The chain uses TRBV7-3 and TRBJ2-3; 10 nucleotides align to TRBD1. This CDR3 has 14 residues. Trimming at V came to 4 bases and at J to 3 bases, leaving 1 base not matched to a gene. Germline V gene sequence: CDR1 SGHTA, CDR2 FQGTGA.

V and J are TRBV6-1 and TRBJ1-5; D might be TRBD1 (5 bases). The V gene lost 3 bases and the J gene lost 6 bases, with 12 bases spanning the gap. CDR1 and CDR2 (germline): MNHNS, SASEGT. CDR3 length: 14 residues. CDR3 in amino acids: CASSERRGGQPQHF. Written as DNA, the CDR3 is TGTGCCAGCAGTGAGAGGAGGGGAGGTCAGCCCCAGCATTTT.

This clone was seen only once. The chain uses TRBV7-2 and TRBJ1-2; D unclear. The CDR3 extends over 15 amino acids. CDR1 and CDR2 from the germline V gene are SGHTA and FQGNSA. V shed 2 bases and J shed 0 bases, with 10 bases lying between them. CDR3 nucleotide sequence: TGTGCCAGCAGCTTACTCCGCGGTACTAACTATGGCTACACCTTC. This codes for CASSLLRGTNYGYTF.

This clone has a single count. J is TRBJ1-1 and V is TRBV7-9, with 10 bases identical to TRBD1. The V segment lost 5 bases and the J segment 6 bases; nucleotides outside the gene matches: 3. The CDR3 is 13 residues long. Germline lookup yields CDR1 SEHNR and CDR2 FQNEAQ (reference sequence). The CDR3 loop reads CASSQTGGSEAFF. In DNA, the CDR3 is TGTGCCAGCAGCCAGACAGGGGGCTCTGAAGCTTTCTTT.

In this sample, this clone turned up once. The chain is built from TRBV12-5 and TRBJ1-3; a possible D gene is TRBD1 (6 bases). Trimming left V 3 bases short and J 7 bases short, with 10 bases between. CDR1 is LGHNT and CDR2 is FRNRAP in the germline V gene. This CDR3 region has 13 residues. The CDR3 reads CASGFGGANTIYF. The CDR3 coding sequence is TGTGCTAGTGGTTTCGGGGGGGCCAACACCATATATTTT.

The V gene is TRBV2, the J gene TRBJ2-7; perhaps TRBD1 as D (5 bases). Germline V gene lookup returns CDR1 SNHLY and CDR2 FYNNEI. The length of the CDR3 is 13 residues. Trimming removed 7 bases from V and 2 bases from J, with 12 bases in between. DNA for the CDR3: TGTGCCAGCACCCAGGACAACACCTACGAGCAGTACTTC. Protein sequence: CASTQDNTYEQYF.

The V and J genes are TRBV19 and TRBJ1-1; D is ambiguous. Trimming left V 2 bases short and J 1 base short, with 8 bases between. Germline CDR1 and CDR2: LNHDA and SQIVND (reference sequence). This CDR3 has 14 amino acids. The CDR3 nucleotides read TGTGCCAGTAGTATAATTGGCAGGAACACTGAAGCTTTCTTT. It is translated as CASSIIGRNTEAFF.

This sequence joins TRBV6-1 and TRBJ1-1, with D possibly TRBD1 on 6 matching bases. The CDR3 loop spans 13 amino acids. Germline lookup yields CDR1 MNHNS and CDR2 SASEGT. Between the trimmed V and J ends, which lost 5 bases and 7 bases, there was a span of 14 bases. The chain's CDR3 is CASSTGFGVEAFF. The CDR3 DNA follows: TGTGCCAGCAGTACAGGGTTTGGGGTTGAAGCTTTCTTT.

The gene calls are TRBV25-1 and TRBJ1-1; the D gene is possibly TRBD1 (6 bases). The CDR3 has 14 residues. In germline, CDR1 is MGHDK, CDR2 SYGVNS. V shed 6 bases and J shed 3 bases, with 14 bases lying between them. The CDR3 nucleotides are TGTGCCAGCAGCTTGACAGGTCTGTACACTGAAGCTTTCTTT. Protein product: CASSLTGLYTEAFF.

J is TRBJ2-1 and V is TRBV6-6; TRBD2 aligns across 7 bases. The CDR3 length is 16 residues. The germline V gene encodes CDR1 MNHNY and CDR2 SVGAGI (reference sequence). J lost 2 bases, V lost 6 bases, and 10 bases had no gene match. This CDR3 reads CASSFKAGPTYNEQFF. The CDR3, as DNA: TGTGCCAGCAGCTTCAAAGCGGGGCCTACCTACAATGAGCAGTTCTTC.

CDR3 residues: CASSTRELGTDTQYF. DNA for the CDR3: TGTGCCAGCAGCACCCGGGAGTTAGGCACAGATACGCAGTATTTT. The chain has TRBV13 and TRBJ2-3, with D possibly TRBD2 on 6 matching bases. The CDR3 consists of 15 residues. Germline CDR1 and CDR2: PRHDT and FYEKMQ (reference sequence). V lost 5 bases, J lost 1 base, and 13 bases lay in between. The full variable domain, with the rest looked up from reference TRBV13 and TRBJ2-3, is AAGVIQSPRHLIKEKRETATLKCYPIPRHDTVYWYQQGPGQDPQFLISFYEKMQSDKGSIPDRFSAQQFSDYHSELNMSSLELGDSALYFCASSTRELGTDTQYFGPGTRLTVL.

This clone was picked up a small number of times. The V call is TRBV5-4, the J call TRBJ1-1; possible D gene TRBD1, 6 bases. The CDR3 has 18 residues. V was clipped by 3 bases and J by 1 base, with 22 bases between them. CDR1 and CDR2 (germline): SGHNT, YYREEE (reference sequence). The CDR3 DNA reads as TGTGCCAGCAGCTGGGGTTTTCTCGGACAGATCAAGAACACTGAAGCTTTCTTT. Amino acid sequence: CASSWGFLGQIKNTEAFF.

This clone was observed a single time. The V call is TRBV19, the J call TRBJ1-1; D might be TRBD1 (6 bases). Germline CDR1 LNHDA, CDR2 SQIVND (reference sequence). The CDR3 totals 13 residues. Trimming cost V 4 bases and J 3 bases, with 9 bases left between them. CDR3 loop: CASSRGGDTEAFF. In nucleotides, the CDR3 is TGTGCCAGTAGTAGAGGGGGGGACACTGAAGCTTTCTTT.

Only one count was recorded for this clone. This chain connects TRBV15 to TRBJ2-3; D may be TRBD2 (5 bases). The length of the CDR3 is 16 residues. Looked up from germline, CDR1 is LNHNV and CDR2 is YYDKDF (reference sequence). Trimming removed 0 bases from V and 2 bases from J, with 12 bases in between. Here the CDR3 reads CATSRDHGENTDTQYF. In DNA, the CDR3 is TGTGCCACCAGCAGAGATCATGGGGAGAACACAGATACGCAGTATTTT.

The CDR3 sequence: CASSPQRAGRTEAFF. In DNA form, the CDR3 reads TGTGCCAGCAGCCCCCAACGCGCGGGGCGGACTGAAGCTTTCTTT. The V gene is TRBV4-2, the J gene TRBJ1-1, with a tentative D call TRBD1 (5 bases). Per the germline V gene, CDR1 is LGHNA and CDR2 is YNFKEQ. This CDR3 contains 15 residues. V was shortened by 4 bases and J by 5 bases, with 17 bases between the two germline ends.